This T cell receptor (beta chain) was sequenced for a study of immune cell composition in non-small cell lung cancer. Some clones are missing from TCRdb's copy, which holds only in-frame ones; the method was immunoSEQ multiplex PCR. Seen here are 8,000 or so clones, 65% to 75% observed once, and the top ten hold under 8.5%. Genomic DNA came from frozen unsorted single-cell suspensions. General observations from the study: Top 10 clone scores and clonality were higher in squamous than adenocarcinoma. Overall clonality, unlike maximal tumour-associated clone frequency, did not predict TIL reactivity.

Germline V gene lookup returns CDR1 SGHDT and CDR2 YYEEEE. CDR3 size: 17 residues. V gave up 3 bases and J gave up 6 bases; unmatched junction bases: 12. In regard to this clone: Its specificity is not known.

Sequencing input: lung tumor tissue. The chain carries TRBV5-6 and TRBJ2-3; 11 bases are shared with TRBD2. This clonotype was sampled from a human donor with non-small cell lung cancer. CDR3 amino acids: CASSWRVLAGGRDTQYF. CDR3 sequence (DNA): TGTGCCAGCAGCTGGCGAGTTTTAGCGGGGGGGCGGGATACGCAGTATTTT.